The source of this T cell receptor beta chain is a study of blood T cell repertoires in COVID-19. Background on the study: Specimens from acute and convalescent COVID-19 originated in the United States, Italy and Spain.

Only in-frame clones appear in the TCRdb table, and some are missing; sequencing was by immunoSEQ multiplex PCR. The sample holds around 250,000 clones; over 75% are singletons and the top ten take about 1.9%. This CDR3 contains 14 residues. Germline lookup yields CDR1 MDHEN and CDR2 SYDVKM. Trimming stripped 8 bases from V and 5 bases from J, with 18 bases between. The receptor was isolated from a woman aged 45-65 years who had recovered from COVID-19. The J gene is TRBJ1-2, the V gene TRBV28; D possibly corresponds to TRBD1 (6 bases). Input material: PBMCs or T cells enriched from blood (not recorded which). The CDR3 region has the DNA TGTGCCAGCGCGGGGGGGGCGTTGCTATATGGCTACACCTTC. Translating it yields CASAGGALLYGYTF.